This T cell receptor beta chain was found in a study of cytomegalovirus exposure and HLA in healthy donors. V was pared by 0 bases and J by 7 bases, with 14 bases between. The CDR3 runs 14 residues. CDR1 and CDR2 (germline): SGHRS, YFSETQ. PCR was performed using 60 Vbeta and 13 Jbeta primers. The method was immunoSEQ multiplex PCR; TCRdb's version includes in-frame clones alone and lacks a portion of them. Seen here are around 180,000 clones, about 90% observed once, and the top ten hold 0.2% to 0.3%. Sequencing was done on a sample of PBMCs. This sequence joins TRBV5-1 and TRBJ2-7, with D unresolved. This receptor was taken from a girl in the first two years of life in good health and CMV-seronegative. The CDR3, as DNA: TGCGCCAGCAGCTTGGCTGTCGCGATGTATGAGCAGTACTTC. Amino acid sequence: CASSLAVAMYEQYF.